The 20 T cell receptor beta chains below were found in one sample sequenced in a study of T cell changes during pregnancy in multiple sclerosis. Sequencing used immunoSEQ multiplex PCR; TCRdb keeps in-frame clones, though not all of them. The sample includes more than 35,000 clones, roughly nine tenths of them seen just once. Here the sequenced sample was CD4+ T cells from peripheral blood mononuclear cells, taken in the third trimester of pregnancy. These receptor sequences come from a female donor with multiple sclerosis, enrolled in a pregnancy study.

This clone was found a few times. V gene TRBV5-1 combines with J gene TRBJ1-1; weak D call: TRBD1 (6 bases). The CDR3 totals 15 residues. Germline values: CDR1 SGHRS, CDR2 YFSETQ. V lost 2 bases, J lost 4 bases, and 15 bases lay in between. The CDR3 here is CASSFRQATSTEAFF. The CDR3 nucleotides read TGCGCCAGCAGCTTCCGACAGGCAACAAGCACTGAAGCTTTCTTT.

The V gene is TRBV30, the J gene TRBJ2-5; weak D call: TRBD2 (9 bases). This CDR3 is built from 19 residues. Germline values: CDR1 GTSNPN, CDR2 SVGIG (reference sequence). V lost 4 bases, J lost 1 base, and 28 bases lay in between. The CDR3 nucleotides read TGTGCCTGGAAAAAAGGGAAGCTAGCGGGACAGGACCCCCAAGAGACCCAGTACTTC. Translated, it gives CAWKKGKLAGQDPQETQYF.

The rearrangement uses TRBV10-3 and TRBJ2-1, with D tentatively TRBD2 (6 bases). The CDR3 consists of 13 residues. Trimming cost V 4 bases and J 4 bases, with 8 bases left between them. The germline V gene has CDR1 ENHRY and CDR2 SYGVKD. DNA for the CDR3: TGTGCCATCAGTGGGACTAAGTACAATGAGCAGTTCTTC. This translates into CAISGTKYNEQFF.

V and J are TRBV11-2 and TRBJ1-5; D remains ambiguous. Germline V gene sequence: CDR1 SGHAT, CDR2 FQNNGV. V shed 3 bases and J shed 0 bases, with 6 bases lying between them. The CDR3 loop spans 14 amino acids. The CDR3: CASSLSDSNQPQHF. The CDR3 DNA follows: TGTGCCAGCAGCTTGTCAGATAGCAATCAGCCCCAGCATTTT.

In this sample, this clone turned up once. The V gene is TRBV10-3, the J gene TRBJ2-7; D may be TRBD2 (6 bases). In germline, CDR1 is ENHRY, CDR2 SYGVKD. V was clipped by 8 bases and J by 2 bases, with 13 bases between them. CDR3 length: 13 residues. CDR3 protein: CAIGSSATYEQYF. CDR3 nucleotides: TGTGCCATCGGGTCTAGCGCTACCTACGAGCAGTACTTC.

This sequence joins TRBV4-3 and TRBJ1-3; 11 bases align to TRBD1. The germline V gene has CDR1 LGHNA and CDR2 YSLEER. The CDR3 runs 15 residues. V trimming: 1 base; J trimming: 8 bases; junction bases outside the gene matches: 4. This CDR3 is CASSQGTGGTDTIYF. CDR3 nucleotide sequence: TGCGCCAGCAGCCAAGGGACAGGGGGCACGGACACCATATATTTT.

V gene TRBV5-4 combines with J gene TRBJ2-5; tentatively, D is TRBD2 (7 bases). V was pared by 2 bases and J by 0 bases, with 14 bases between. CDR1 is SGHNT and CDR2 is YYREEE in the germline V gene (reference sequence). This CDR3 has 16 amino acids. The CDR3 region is CASSFGGAGDQETQYF. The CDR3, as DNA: TGTGCCAGCAGCTTTGGGGGGGCTGGAGACCAAGAGACCCAGTACTTC.

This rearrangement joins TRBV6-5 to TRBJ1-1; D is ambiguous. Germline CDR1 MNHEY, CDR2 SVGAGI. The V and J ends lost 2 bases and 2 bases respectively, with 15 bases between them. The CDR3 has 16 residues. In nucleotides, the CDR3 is TGTGCCAGCAGTTACGAGGGTGGTCAGGTCAACACTGAAGCTTTCTTT. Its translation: CASSYEGGQVNTEAFF.

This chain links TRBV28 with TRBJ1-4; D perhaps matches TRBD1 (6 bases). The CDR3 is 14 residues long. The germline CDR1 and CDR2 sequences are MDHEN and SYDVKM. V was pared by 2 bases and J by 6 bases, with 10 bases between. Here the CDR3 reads CASSLGGSDEKLFF. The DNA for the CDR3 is TGTGCCAGCAGTTTAGGGGGCTCGGATGAAAAACTGTTTTTT.

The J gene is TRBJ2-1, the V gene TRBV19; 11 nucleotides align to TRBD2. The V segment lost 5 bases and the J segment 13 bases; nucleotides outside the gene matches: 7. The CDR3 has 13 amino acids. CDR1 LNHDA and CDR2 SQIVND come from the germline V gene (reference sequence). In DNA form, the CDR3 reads TGTGCCAGTAGTCCCGATAGCGGGAGGGCACAGTTCTTC. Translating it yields CASSPDSGRAQFF.

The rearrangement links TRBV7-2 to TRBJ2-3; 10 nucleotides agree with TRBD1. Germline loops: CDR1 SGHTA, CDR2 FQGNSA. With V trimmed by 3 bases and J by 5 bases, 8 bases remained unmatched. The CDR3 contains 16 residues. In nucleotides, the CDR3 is TGTGCCAGCAGCTTGACCGGGACAGGGGCAGGAGATACGCAGTATTTT. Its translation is CASSLTGTGAGDTQYF.

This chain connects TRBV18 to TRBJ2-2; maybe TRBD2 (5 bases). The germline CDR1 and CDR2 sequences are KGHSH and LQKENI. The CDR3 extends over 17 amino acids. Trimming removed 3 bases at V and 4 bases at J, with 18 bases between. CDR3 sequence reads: CASSPFATEVGTGELFF. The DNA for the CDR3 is TGTGCCAGCTCACCGTTCGCGACGGAGGTCGGCACCGGGGAGCTGTTTTTT.

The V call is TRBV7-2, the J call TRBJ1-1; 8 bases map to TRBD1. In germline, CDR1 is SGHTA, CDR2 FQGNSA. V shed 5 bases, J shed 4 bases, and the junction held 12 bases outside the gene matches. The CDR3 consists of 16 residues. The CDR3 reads CASSDRTGHTGTEAFF. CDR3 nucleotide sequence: TGTGCCAGCAGCGACCGGACAGGGCATACCGGCACTGAAGCTTTCTTT.

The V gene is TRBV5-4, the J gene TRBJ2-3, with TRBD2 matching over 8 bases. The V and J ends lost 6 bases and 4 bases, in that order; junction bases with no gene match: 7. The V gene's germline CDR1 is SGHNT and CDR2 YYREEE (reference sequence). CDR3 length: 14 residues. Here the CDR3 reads CASNSGLAPDTQYF. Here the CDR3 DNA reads TGTGCCAGCAACTCTGGACTAGCTCCAGATACGCAGTATTTT.

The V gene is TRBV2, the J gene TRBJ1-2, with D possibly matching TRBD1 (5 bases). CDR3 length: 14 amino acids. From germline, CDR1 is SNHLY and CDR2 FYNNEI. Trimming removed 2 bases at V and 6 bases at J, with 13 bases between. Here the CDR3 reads CASSERQGVHGYTF. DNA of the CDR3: TGTGCCAGCAGTGAACGGCAGGGTGTCCATGGCTACACCTTC.

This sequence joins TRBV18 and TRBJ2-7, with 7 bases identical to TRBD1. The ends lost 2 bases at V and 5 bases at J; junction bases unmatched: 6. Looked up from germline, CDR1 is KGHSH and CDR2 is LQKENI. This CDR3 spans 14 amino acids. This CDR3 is CASSPRQGRDEQYF. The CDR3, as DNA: TGTGCCAGCTCACCAAGACAGGGAAGGGACGAGCAGTACTTC.

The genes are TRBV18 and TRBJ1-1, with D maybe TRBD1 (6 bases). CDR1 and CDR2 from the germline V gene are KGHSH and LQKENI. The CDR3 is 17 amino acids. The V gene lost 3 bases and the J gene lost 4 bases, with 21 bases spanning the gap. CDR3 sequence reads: CASSPYRDLPPGTEAFF. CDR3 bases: TGTGCCAGCTCACCTTACAGGGATTTACCTCCGGGCACTGAAGCTTTCTTT.

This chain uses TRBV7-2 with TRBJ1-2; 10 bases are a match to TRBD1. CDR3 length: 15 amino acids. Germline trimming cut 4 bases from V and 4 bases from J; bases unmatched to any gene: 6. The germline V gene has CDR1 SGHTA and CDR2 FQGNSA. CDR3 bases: TGTGCCAGCAGCTCGCCGGGACAGGGGACCTATGGCTACACCTTC. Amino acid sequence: CASSSPGQGTYGYTF.

Here the CDR3 DNA reads TGTGCCACCAGGACTAGCGGGAGTTCCTACGAGCAGTACTTC. The encoded protein is CATRTSGSSYEQYF. The chain combines TRBV6-4 with TRBJ2-7, with TRBD2 matching over 13 bases. V gave up 10 bases and J gave up 1 base; unmatched junction bases: 4. Germline V lookup: CDR1 MRHNA, CDR2 SNTAGT. The CDR3 length is 14 residues.

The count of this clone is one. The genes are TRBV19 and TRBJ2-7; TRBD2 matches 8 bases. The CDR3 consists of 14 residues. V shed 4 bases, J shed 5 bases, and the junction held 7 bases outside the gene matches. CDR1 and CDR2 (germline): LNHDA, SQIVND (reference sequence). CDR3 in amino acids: CASSSGTRLNEQYF. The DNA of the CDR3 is TGTGCCAGTAGTAGTGGGACTAGACTCAACGAGCAGTACTTC.